The rows below give T cell receptor beta chains drawn from one sample of a study of cytomegalovirus exposure and HLA in healthy donors. Assay: immunoSEQ multiplex PCR; the TCRdb copy retains only in-frame clones and omits some. Seen here are roughly 180,000 clones, 78% observed once, and the top ten hold about 2.6%. Sequenced input: PBMCs. All receptors come from a female donor in good health and CMV-seronegative. Each CDR3 is given with its conserved first and last residue. A D gene is named only where the DNA matches it firmly. Clone size is stated in some rows and not others, as once, few, many or a class when expanded.

14 TRBJ2-3 TRBV27 NA TRBD2 CASSSGASGDTQYF TGTGCCAGCAGTTCCGGTGCTAGCGGAGATACGCAGTATTTT
14 TRBJ1-2 TRBV19 NA NA CASSTAGANYGYTF TGTGCCAGTAGTACCGCAGGGGCTAACTATGGCTACACCTTC
15 TRBJ2-1 TRBV7-3 NA TRBD1 CASSLRQGARNEQFF TGTGCCAGCAGCTTAAGGCAGGGGGCGCGGAATGAGCAGTTCTTC
14 TRBJ2-7 TRBV29-1 NA NA CSASSPWRSYEQYF TGCAGCGCATCCTCACCATGGAGATCCTACGAGCAGTACTTC
15 TRBJ1-5 TRBV6-5 NA NA CASSRDRPIDQPQHF TGTGCCAGCAGCCGCGACAGGCCGATTGATCAGCCCCAGCATTTT
12 TRBJ1-2 TRBV19 NA NA CASSERAYGYTF TGTGCCAGTAGCGAGAGGGCCTATGGCTACACCTTC
18 TRBJ2-5 TRBV9 NA TRBD2 CASSVGVTSGSVAKTQYF TGTGCCAGCAGCGTAGGGGTGACTAGCGGGAGTGTTGCAAAGACCCAGTACTTC
14 TRBJ2-1 TRBV7-9 NA TRBD1 CASSLGQGADEQFF TGTGCCAGCAGCTTGGGGCAGGGGGCCGATGAGCAGTTCTTC
13 TRBJ1-5 TRBV19 NA TRBD1 CASEAGGQQPQHF TGTGCCAGTGAAGCAGGGGGACAGCAGCCCCAGCATTTT
15 TRBJ1-2 TRBV21-1 few NA CASSTAGALRGGYTF TGTGCCAGCAGCACAGCAGGGGCTTTGAGAGGTGGCTACACCTTC
14 TRBJ1-1 TRBV5-1 NA NA CASREIQGNTEAFF TGCGCCAGCAGGGAGATTCAGGGGAACACTGAAGCTTTCTTT
13 TRBJ2-2 TRBV2 NA NA CASSEALTGELFF TGTGCCAGCAGTGAAGCTCTTACCGGGGAGCTGTTTTTT
14 TRBJ2-1 TRBV5-1 NA NA CASSSFRLAREQFF TGCGCCAGCAGCTCGTTTAGATTAGCCCGAGAGCAGTTCTTC
12 TRBJ1-2 TRBV30 NA TRBD1 CAWSSGQGSRTF TGTGCCTGGAGTTCCGGACAGGGTAGTAGGACCTTC
11 TRBJ2-7 TRBV6-1 NA NA CASRKGYEQYF TGTGCCAGCAGAAAGGGGTACGAGCAGTACTTC
18 TRBJ1-2 TRBV7-9 NA NA CSSSLSIRGGRGEDGYTF TGTTCCAGCAGCTTGAGCATTCGCGGGGGGCGTGGGGAGGATGGCTACACCTTC
14 TRBJ1-6 TRBV11-3 NA NA CASRSDRGDSPLHF TGTGCCAGCAGATCGGACCGGGGTGATTCACCCCTCCACTTT
18 TRBJ2-6 TRBV27 NA NA CASSLNGALFSGANVLTF TGTGCCAGCAGTTTAAATGGAGCTTTATTCTCTGGGGCCAACGTCCTGACTTTC
17 TRBJ2-1 TRBV11-2 NA TRBD2 CASSSLRTSGRGNEQFF TGTGCCAGCAGCTCACTCAGGACTAGCGGGAGAGGTAATGAGCAGTTCTTC
13 TRBJ2-4 TRBV28 NA NA CASSPSPPNIQYF TGTGCCAGCAGCCCCTCCCCCCCAAACATTCAGTACTTC
14 TRBJ1-5 TRBV30 NA NA CAWSSGGFQGPQHF TGTGCCTGGAGCTCCGGGGGATTTCAGGGGCCCCAGCATTTT
11 TRBJ1-2 TRBV29-1 NA NA CSVVADSGYTF TGCAGCGTTGTGGCAGACTCCGGCTACACCTTC
13 TRBJ2-5 TRBV19 NA TRBD2 CASGEGRQETQYF TGTGCCTCCGGGGAGGGTCGCCAAGAGACCCAGTACTTC
14 TRBJ1-1 TRBV7-6 few TRBD1 CASSSGQGVAEAFF TGTGCCAGCAGCTCCGGACAGGGGGTCGCTGAAGCTTTCTTT